One and the same sample provided the 16 T cell receptor beta chains below, sequenced in a study of cytomegalovirus exposure and HLA in healthy donors. This PCR relied on a set of 60 Vbeta primers and 13 Jbeta primers. The method was immunoSEQ multiplex PCR; TCRdb's version includes in-frame clones alone and lacks a portion of them. The sample holds roughly 180,000 clones, around four fifths seen once. Sequenced input: PBMCs. These TCRs come from a man aged 18-30 years in good health and CMV-seronegative.

The rearrangement joins TRBV30 to TRBJ1-2; TRBD1 might be the D (5 bases). CDR1 is GTSNPN, CDR2 SVGIG, per germline (reference sequence). The CDR3 loop spans 10 amino acids. V lost 7 bases and J 6 bases, leaving 9 bases between the germline ends. The CDR3 region is CASRQNGYTF. CDR3 DNA sequence: TGTGCCTCGAGACAGAATGGCTACACCTTC.

The chain carries TRBV10-3 and TRBJ2-1; no firm D call. The germline V gene has CDR1 ENHRY and CDR2 SYGVKD. CDR3 length: 13 amino acids. The V end was cut by 3 bases, the J end by 6 bases, with 9 bases between. The CDR3 sequence: CAISDGVSNEQFF. The DNA for the CDR3 is TGTGCCATCAGTGACGGAGTGAGCAATGAGCAGTTCTTC.

The chain couples TRBV9 to TRBJ2-3; 7 bases line up with TRBD1. The CDR3 totals 18 residues. The germline gives CDR1 SGDLS, CDR2 YYNGEE. With 0 bases clipped from V and 0 bases from J, the junction kept 10 bases outside the gene matches. CDR3 nucleotide sequence: TGTGCCAGCAGCGTAGCAGGGGGTCAGTCCTCTAGCACAGATACGCAGTATTTT. Its protein is CASSVAGGQSSSTDTQYF.

The chain uses TRBV5-6 and TRBJ2-5; 9 bases agree with TRBD1. The DNA end favors TRBJ2-7, so the J call may be wrong. The CDR3 covers 14 residues. Germline lookup yields CDR1 SGHDT and CDR2 YYEEEE. CDR3 protein: CASSLPDRGYEQYF. The CDR3 DNA reads as TGTGCCAGCAGCTTACCGGACAGGGGCTACGAGCAGTACTTC.

The V gene is TRBV6-6, the J gene TRBJ2-7; 11 nucleotides align to TRBD1. After removal of 5 bases from V and 7 bases from J, the junction contained 4 bases not matched to a gene. The CDR3 extends over 13 amino acids. The germline CDR1 and CDR2 sequences are MNHNY and SVGAGI (reference sequence). The CDR3 region is CASSGQGAEEQYF. CDR3 bases: TGTGCCAGCAGTGGACAGGGGGCAGAAGAGCAGTACTTC.

This chain uses TRBV11-2 with TRBJ2-1; tentatively, D is TRBD1 (7 bases). This CDR3 contains 16 residues. V shed 4 bases and J shed 5 bases, with 18 bases lying between them. Germline lookup yields CDR1 SGHAT and CDR2 FQNNGV. CDR3 nucleotide sequence: TGTGCCAGCAGCTCTCAGGGGGAGGCGAGTAACAATGAGCAGTTCTTC. This sequence encodes CASSSQGEASNNEQFF.

The chain couples TRBV29-1 to TRBJ2-7, with D possibly TRBD2 on 5 matching bases. V shed 4 bases and J shed 0 bases, with 16 bases lying between them. Per germline, CDR1 SQVTM and CDR2 ANQGSEA. The CDR3 sequence is 15 residues long. The CDR3 sequence: CSVGGKTGSSYEQYF. The CDR3 nucleotides read TGCAGCGTTGGTGGTAAGACGGGGAGCTCCTACGAGCAGTACTTC.

The CDR3 nucleotides read TGTGCCAGCAGCTCCGGACTAGCGGTTCGGACCGGGGAGCTGTTTTTT. This codes for CASSSGLAVRTGELFF. The chain is built from TRBV7-9 and TRBJ2-2, with 10 bases that match TRBD2. With 4 bases clipped from V and 5 bases from J, the junction kept 7 bases outside the gene matches. The CDR3 is 16 residues long. Germline V CDR1 and CDR2: SEHNR, FQNEAQ (reference sequence).

J is TRBJ1-1 and V is TRBV2; 9 bases are a match to TRBD1. This CDR3 spans 10 amino acids. The V and J ends lost 8 bases and 10 bases, in that order; junction bases with no gene match: 2. Germline V gives CDR1 SNHLY, CDR2 FYNNEI. CDR3 protein: CASGQGLAFF. In DNA, the CDR3 is TGTGCCAGCGGACAGGGGTTAGCTTTCTTT.

This clone was observed once. The chain is built from TRBV27 and TRBJ2-3, with D tentatively TRBD2 (6 bases). CDR3 length: 14 residues. Between the trimmed V and J ends, which lost 5 bases and 4 bases, there was a span of 13 bases. Germline V gene sequence: CDR1 MNHEY, CDR2 SMNVEV (reference sequence). CDR3: CASSTSAGSDTQYF. The CDR3 nucleotides read TGTGCCAGCAGTACGTCAGCGGGTTCAGATACGCAGTATTTT.

J is TRBJ2-5 and V is TRBV6-1, with D unresolved. V lost 0 bases to trimming and J lost 6 bases, with 14 bases between them. Germline V gene sequence: CDR1 MNHNS, CDR2 SASEGT. The CDR3 is made up of 15 amino acids. CDR3 nucleotide sequence: TGTGCCAGCAGTGAAGCGCCGTCGCAGGTGAAGACCCAGTACTTC. Translated, it gives CASSEAPSQVKTQYF.

The chain couples TRBV7-9 to TRBJ1-2; D unclear. The germline V gene has CDR1 SEHNR and CDR2 FQNEAQ (reference sequence). This CDR3 spans 13 amino acids. Trimming took off 1 base at V and 7 bases at J, with 10 bases between the two ends. CDR3 nucleotide sequence: TGTGCCAGCAGCTTAGGCGATTACTTTGGCTACACCTTC. This encodes CASSLGDYFGYTF.

The chain is built from TRBV7-9 and TRBJ1-1; D is unresolved. Trimming took off 5 bases at V and 4 bases at J, with 11 bases between the two ends. Germline assignment: CDR1 SEHNR and CDR2 FQNEAQ (reference sequence). There are 13 residues in the CDR3. CDR3 region: CASSPGGPTEAFF. The CDR3, as DNA: TGTGCCAGCAGCCCCGGTGGGCCCACTGAAGCTTTCTTT. The whole variable domain, remainder taken from reference TRBV7-9 and TRBJ1-1, is DTGVSQNPRHKITKRGQNVTFRCDPISEHNRLYWYRQTLGQGPEFLTYFQNEAQLEKSRLLSDRFSAERPKGSFSTLEIQRTEQGDSAMYLCASSPGGPTEAFFGQGTRLTVV.

This clone was seen a single time. This chain joins TRBV7-9 and TRBJ1-6, with TRBD1 as a possible D gene (6 bases). CDR1 and CDR2 (germline): SEHNR, FQNEAQ (reference sequence). The CDR3 length is 19 residues. V shed 3 bases and J shed 9 bases, with 27 bases lying between them. CDR3 loop: CASSFYSVGHLAGLSPLHF. The CDR3 DNA reads TGTGCCAGCAGCTTTTATAGTGTGGGACACCTCGCAGGCCTTTCACCCCTCCACTTT.

J is TRBJ2-3 and V is TRBV9; unclear D gene. This CDR3 is 15 amino acids long. From germline, CDR1 is SGDLS and CDR2 YYNGEE. Deletions cut 0 bases from V and 4 bases from J, with 12 bases between. The CDR3 DNA is TGTGCCAGCAGCGTAGACCCTTTAGCTTCAGATACGCAGTATTTT. Protein: CASSVDPLASDTQYF. The variable domain in full, with the rest retrieved from reference TRBV9 and TRBJ2-3, is DSGVTQTPKHLITATGQRVTLRCSPRSGDLSVYWYQQSLDQGLQFLIQYYNGEERAKGNILERFSAQQFPDLHSELNLSSLELGDSALYFCASSVDPLASDTQYFGPGTRLTVL.

This clone was seen a handful of times. The chain has TRBV6-5 and TRBJ1-6; TRBD1 matches 7 bases. Germline CDR1 and CDR2: MNHEY and SVGAGI. The CDR3 totals 15 residues. With V trimmed by 5 bases and J by 8 bases, 9 bases remained unmatched. The CDR3 loop reads CASSRGTAMDSPLHF. As DNA, the CDR3 is TGTGCCAGCAGTCGAGGGACAGCTATGGATTCACCCCTCCACTTT.